The entry below gives a single TCR beta chain sequence along with its context. The antigen is unknown. The CDR3 runs 17 residues. With 2 bases clipped from V and 4 bases from J, the junction kept 13 bases outside the gene matches. Germline CDR1 is MNHNS and CDR2 is SASEGT. This entry is derived from a study of shared clonotypes between healthy human individuals. General study results and limits: The study found about 5% of naive CD4 clonotypes shared across a few donors.

Sorted subsets were amplified in replicate PCRs using 200 ng DNA, approximately 30,000 T cell genomes. Assay used: immunoSEQ multiplex PCR; TCRdb lists only in-frame clones, some missing. This sample has under 2,000,000 clones; roughly 95% occur once, and the top ten carry approximately 1%. CD45RO-negative cells were positively selected for CCR7, leaving out terminally differentiated effector memory CD45RA+ cells. The sequenced material came from naive CD8+ T cells sorted from blood. This sequence was found in a man aged 18 to 35 in good health. The chain is built from TRBV6-1 and TRBJ1-2; the match to TRBD1 covers 7 bases. Written as DNA, the CDR3 is TGTGCCAGCAGTGAATCCACCGGGACAGAGATAAGCTATGGCTACACCTTC. It encodes CASSESTGTEISYGYTF.